This entry concerns a single T cell receptor (beta chain). This CDR3 is also generated by other DNA sequences in the sample. Original processing notes: Amplifying reference gene primers gave estimates of nucleated cell counts. Method: immunoSEQ multiplex PCR; TCRdb's copy keeps in-frame clones and lacks some. The D gene and trimming were derived from the DNA, and the V and J assignments and clone size from that table. In the table there are more than 200,000 clones, approximately 84% of which are singletons. The data originate from a study of blood T cell repertoires in COVID-19. Study at large: Both acute and convalescent COVID-19 samples were obtained from the United States, Italy and Spain. T cells, B-cell-depleted T cells, or PBMCs provided the cDNA or gDNA that served as material.

CDR3 length equals 12 residues. Trimming removed 2 bases at V and 5 bases at J, with 6 bases between. Germline V CDR1 and CDR2: MNHEY, SVGAGI. V usage is TRBV6-5 and J usage is TRBJ1-2; D remains unclear. Sequencing used peripheral blood. The sequence was collected from a woman at least 80 years old with acute or convalescent COVID-19. CDR3 nucleotide sequence: TGTGCCAGCAGTTACGGCAGTTATGGCTACACCTTC. Encoded protein: CASSYGSYGYTF.